This T cell receptor beta chain is drawn from a study of tumor and adjacent non-tumor tissue in lung cancer. Study details: The cohort had approximately 12 adenocarcinoma, 2 squamous cell and 1 small cell patients.

TCRbeta libraries were built with three rounds of nested PCR, modified from ARM-PCR. TCRdb independently ran MiXCR on the multiplex PCR reads; one entry per CDR3 protein. Of 110,000 or so distinct CDR3 sequences detected, approximately 71% appear once; the ten largest clones hold about 40%. This sample's RNA came from whole unsorted tissue. On this clonotype itself: Its antigen is currently unknown. An end of the junction does not agree with germline; a read error may underlie this.

Germline CDR1 and CDR2: SQVTM and ANQGSEA. This CDR3 spans 14 amino acids. Regarding the study as a whole: Compared with tumor, normal lung showed significantly lower TCR diversity. Tumor repertoires had a smaller top 100 clone share than normal lung.

The sample was lung tumor tissue. The receptor comes from a woman aged 55-69 years with non-small cell lung cancer. The genes are TRBV29-1 and TRBJ2-5; TRBD1 aligns across 7 bases. As DNA, the CDR3 is TGCAGCGCTGTCCCCTGGGACAGTCAAGAGACTCAGTACTTC. Its translation is CSAVPWDSQETQYF. Based on the CDR3 plus reference TRBV29-1 and TRBJ2-5, the full variable domain is SAVISQKPSRDICQRGTSLTIQCQVDSQVTMMFWYRQQPGQSLTLIATANQGSEATYESGFVIDKFPISRPNLTFSTLTVSNMSPEDSSIYLCSAVPWDSQETQYFGPGTRLLVL.